These 26 T cell receptor beta chains were all obtained from the same sample, sequenced in a study of technical replicates of blood from a few donors. TCRdb keeps only in-frame clones here, not all; method: immunoSEQ multiplex PCR. This sample yields approximately 81,000 clones, of which roughly 77% are seen a single time; approximately 4% belongs to the top ten. Sequenced material: PBMCs. These receptors came from a human donor in good health. Some clones in this sample may be carry-over from other donors' samples.

The chain recombines TRBV7-2 with TRBJ2-1; 14 nucleotides line up with TRBD2. The CDR3 runs to 19 residues. The junction had 14 bases not matched to a gene; V was cut back by 5 bases and J by 5 bases. Germline values: CDR1 SGHTA, CDR2 FQGNSA. CDR3 nucleotides: TGTGCCAGCAGCCATATAGGGACTAGCGGGGGACTCCGAAACAATGAGCAGTTCTTC. Protein sequence: CASSHIGTSGGLRNNEQFF. Variable domain in full (rest from reference TRBV7-2 and TRBJ2-1): GAGVSQSPSNKVTEKGKDVELRCDPISGHTALYWYRQSLGQGLEFLIYFQGNSAPDKSGLPSDRFSAERTGGSVSTLTIQRTQQEDSAVYLCASSHIGTSGGLRNNEQFFGPGTRLTVL.

This rearrangement joins TRBV15 to TRBJ2-7, with D tentatively TRBD2 (6 bases). The V end lost 7 bases, the J end lost 0 bases, and 10 bases lay between the germline ends. This CDR3 contains 13 residues. Germline CDR1 LNHNV, CDR2 YYDKDF (reference sequence). The CDR3 sequence is CATNEDYSYEQYF. CDR3 DNA: TGTGCCACCAACGAGGACTACTCCTACGAGCAGTACTTC. Combining the CDR3 with reference TRBV15 and TRBJ2-7 gives the whole variable domain DAMVIQNPRYQVTQFGKPVTLSCSQTLNHNVMYWYQQKSSQAPKLLFHYYDKDFNNEADTPDNFQSRRPNTSFCFLDIRSPGLGDTAMYLCATNEDYSYEQYFGPGTRLTVT.

The gene calls are TRBV7-2 and TRBJ2-1; 10 bases are shared with TRBD1. CDR3 size: 17 residues. J was trimmed by 2 bases and V by 4 bases; bases with no gene match: 8. Germline loops: CDR1 SGHTA, CDR2 FQGNSA. The CDR3 is CASSSPWDRGPYNEQFF. CDR3 DNA: TGTGCCAGCAGCTCTCCGTGGGACAGGGGTCCCTACAATGAGCAGTTCTTC.

This chain links TRBV15 with TRBJ1-2, with TRBD1 as a possible D gene (6 bases). This CDR3 region has 14 residues. V was pared by 1 base and J by 6 bases, with 12 bases between. Germline V gene lookup returns CDR1 LNHNV and CDR2 YYDKDF (reference sequence). The CDR3 DNA reads TGTGCCACCAGCAGAGCAGACAGGCCCCATGGCTACACCTTC. Encoded protein: CATSRADRPHGYTF.

The chain uses TRBV4-1 and TRBJ2-2, with 7 bases that match TRBD1. This CDR3 has 14 amino acids. Trimming removed 2 bases from V and 6 bases from J; junction bases left unmatched: 3. Looked up from germline, CDR1 is MGHRA and CDR2 is YSYEKL. CDR3 region: CASSQPQGAGELFF. The CDR3 DNA reads as TGCGCCAGCAGCCAACCTCAGGGGGCCGGGGAGCTGTTTTTT.

The V and J genes are TRBV30 and TRBJ1-3, with D perhaps TRBD1 (5 bases). Germline V gene sequence: CDR1 GTSNPN, CDR2 SVGIG (reference sequence). The length of the CDR3 is 15 residues. Trimming took off 2 bases at V and 2 bases at J, with 13 bases between the two ends. This CDR3 is CAWSPGQGTGNTIYF. CDR3 bases: TGTGCCTGGAGTCCCGGTCAGGGAACTGGAAACACCATATATTTT.

This clone was picked up one time. This chain links TRBV6-4 with TRBJ2-3; 9 bases are shared with TRBD1. Losses at the gene ends were 3 bases for V and 4 bases for J; bases not matched to a gene: 5. The CDR3 totals 15 residues. Germline V gene sequence: CDR1 MRHNA, CDR2 SNTAGT. The CDR3 spells CASSEAGQGADTQYF. In DNA, the CDR3 is TGTGCCAGCAGTGAGGCGGGACAGGGTGCAGATACGCAGTATTTT.

The genes are TRBV11-2 and TRBJ1-5; TRBD1 is a possible D gene (5 bases). Trimming shortened V by 1 base and J by 3 bases, and 7 bases separated the two germline ends. The CDR3 has 14 amino acids. From germline, CDR1 is SGHAT and CDR2 FQNNGV. The CDR3 DNA reads as TGTGCCAGCAGCTTAGCAGGGTCCAATCAGCCCCAGCATTTT. The encoded protein is CASSLAGSNQPQHF.

The V call is TRBV11-2, the J call TRBJ2-5, with D possibly being TRBD1 (5 bases). V was trimmed by 6 bases and J by 4 bases, leaving 15 bases between them. This CDR3 has 14 amino acids. The germline CDR1 and CDR2 sequences are SGHAT and FQNNGV. The CDR3 coding sequence is TGTGCCAGCAGTCTAGACAGTCCAGGAGAGACCCAGTACTTC. This translates into CASSLDSPGETQYF.

V gene TRBV30 combines with J gene TRBJ1-4; 9 bases map to TRBD1. The CDR3 runs 16 residues. Germline V CDR1 and CDR2: GTSNPN, SVGIG (reference sequence). With 2 bases clipped from V and 5 bases from J, the junction kept 9 bases outside the gene matches. CDR3: CAWSRADRGLNEKLFF. The CDR3 DNA sequence: TGTGCCTGGAGTCGAGCGGACAGGGGACTGAATGAAAAACTGTTTTTT.

The J gene is TRBJ1-2, the V gene TRBV10-3, with TRBD1 as a possible D gene (6 bases). Germline CDR1 ENHRY, CDR2 SYGVKD. The CDR3 runs 16 residues. V was pared by 0 bases and J by 4 bases, with 15 bases between. The CDR3 protein is CAISESGGARGYGYTF. For the CDR3, the DNA is TGTGCCATCAGTGAGTCGGGGGGGGCGCGAGGCTATGGCTACACCTTC.

The chain has TRBV7-3 and TRBJ2-3, with D maybe TRBD1 (5 bases). CDR3 length: 16 residues. The V end lost 3 bases, the J end lost 6 bases, and 19 bases lay between the germline ends. Germline CDR1 reads SGHTA; CDR2 reads FQGTGA. This chain's CDR3 is CASSFAATVTADTQYF. The CDR3 bases are TGTGCCAGCAGCTTCGCCGCCACTGTGACAGCCGATACGCAGTATTTT.

This clone was picked up a small number of times. The chain couples TRBV5-1 to TRBJ1-1, with D possibly TRBD1 on 5 matching bases. Looked up from germline, CDR1 is SGHRS and CDR2 is YFSETQ. This CDR3 contains 14 residues. Trimming removed 0 bases from V and 8 bases from J, with 14 bases in between. CDR3 nucleotides: TGCGCCAGCAGCTTGGAGTTGTTGCAGGGAGAAGCTTTCTTT. Translating gives CASSLELLQGEAFF.

The chain joins TRBV19 to TRBJ1-2; 8 positions agree with TRBD1. The V and J ends lost 6 bases and 4 bases, in that order; junction bases with no gene match: 7. CDR3 length equals 14 residues. Per germline, CDR1 LNHDA and CDR2 SQIVND (reference sequence). CDR3 amino acids: CASRETGGGYGYTF. The CDR3, as DNA: TGTGCCAGTAGAGAAACAGGGGGTGGCTATGGCTACACCTTC.

V and J are TRBV19 and TRBJ2-7, with 9 bases that match TRBD2. V shed 4 bases and J 6 bases; nucleotides not matched to a gene: 10. The CDR3 spans 15 residues. Germline V gene data show CDR1 as LNHDA and CDR2 as SQIVND (reference sequence). For the CDR3, the DNA is TGTGCCAGTAGTACCGGCGGGGTAGCGGGAGTCGAGCAGTACTTC. This gives the protein CASSTGGVAGVEQYF.

The J gene is TRBJ2-7, the V gene TRBV5-4; 10 bases agree with TRBD1. CDR1 and CDR2 from the germline V gene are SGHNT and YYREEE (reference sequence). This CDR3 has 14 amino acids. V shed 1 base, J shed 6 bases, and the junction held 4 bases outside the gene matches. The CDR3: CASSLRTGGGEQYF. CDR3 nucleotide sequence: TGTGCCAGCAGCTTGCGGACAGGGGGAGGCGAGCAGTACTTC.

This chain uses TRBV7-3 with TRBJ2-2; possible D gene TRBD1, 5 bases. CDR3 size: 17 residues. CDR1 and CDR2 from the germline V gene are SGHTA and FQGTGA. V shed 5 bases and J shed 2 bases, with 18 bases lying between them. The CDR3 region is CASSLSGPNLNTGELFF. CDR3 sequence (DNA): TGTGCCAGCAGCCTTTCAGGGCCTAACTTAAACACCGGGGAGCTGTTTTTT. The full variable domain, with the rest looked up from reference TRBV7-3 and TRBJ2-2, is GAGVSQTPSNKVTEKGKYVELRCDPISGHTALYWYRQSLGQGPEFLIYFQGTGAADDSGLPNDRFFAVRPEGSVSTLKIQRTERGDSAVYLCASSLSGPNLNTGELFFGEGSRLTVL.

This clone was seen just once. DNA for the CDR3: TGTGCCAGCAGCTTAGGGACTAGCGGGGTGAAGGAGCAGTTCTTC. The encoded protein is CASSLGTSGVKEQFF. This chain connects TRBV7-2 to TRBJ2-1, with TRBD2 matching 12 bases. Germline-derived CDR1 and CDR2 are SGHTA and FQGNSA. The CDR3 is made up of 15 amino acids. After removal of 1 base from V and 10 bases from J, the junction contained 5 bases not matched to a gene.

The chain carries TRBV5-5 and TRBJ1-2; a weak D match, TRBD1 (5 bases). V lost 0 bases and J 1 base, leaving 16 bases between the germline ends. From germline, CDR1 is SGHKS and CDR2 YYEKEE (reference sequence). The CDR3 is 17 amino acids. In DNA form, the CDR3 reads TGTGCCAGCAGCTTGGAATTCTCCAGGGTGTTTAACTATGGCTACACCTTC. Translation gives CASSLEFSRVFNYGYTF.

The V and J genes are TRBV7-2 and TRBJ2-6; no clear D. CDR1 is SGHTA, CDR2 FQGNSA, per germline. The V end lost 5 bases, the J end lost 0 bases, and 11 bases lay between the germline ends. The CDR3 has 16 amino acids. The CDR3 DNA follows: TGTGCCAGCAGCCTTTTCAGTGCCTCTGGGGCCAACGTCCTGACTTTC. This codes for CASSLFSASGANVLTF.

The chain links TRBV7-3 to TRBJ1-1; a possible D gene is TRBD1 (6 bases). V lost 1 base and J lost 5, with 11 bases in between. Germline values: CDR1 SGHTA, CDR2 FQGTGA. This CDR3 is 14 amino acids long. The CDR3 DNA is TGTGCCAGCAGCTTAATGGGACAAGGGACTGAAGCTTTCTTT. Protein product: CASSLMGQGTEAFF.

The genes are TRBV5-1 and TRBJ1-5; 7 positions agree with TRBD1. J was trimmed by 0 bases and V by 5 bases; bases with no gene match: 2. There are 14 residues in the CDR3. Germline V gene lookup returns CDR1 SGHRS and CDR2 YFSETQ. Written as DNA, the CDR3 is TGCGCCAGCAGGGGGACAGTTAGCAATCAGCCCCAGCATTTT. This translates into CASRGTVSNQPQHF.

The CDR3 bases are TGTGCCAGCAGGGCGCAGGCCGGCACTGAAGCTTTCTTT. Encoded protein: CASRAQAGTEAFF. The chain has TRBV2 and TRBJ1-1; D unclear. Germline CDR1 and CDR2: SNHLY and FYNNEI. This CDR3 region has 13 residues. V lost 6 bases to trimming and J lost 4 bases, with 12 bases between them. Looking up the rest from reference TRBV2 and TRBJ1-1 gives the full variable domain: EPEVTQTPSHQVTQMGQEVILRCVPISNHLYFYWYRQILGQKVEFLVSFYNNEISEKSEIFDDQFSVERPDGSNFTLKIRSTKLEDSAMYFCASRAQAGTEAFFGQGTRLTVV.

This clone was seen only a few times. This chain uses TRBV5-4 with TRBJ1-2; 7 bases are shared with TRBD1. The CDR3 totals 14 residues. Per the germline V gene, CDR1 is SGHNT and CDR2 is YYREEE (reference sequence). V was clipped by 0 bases and J by 8 bases; unmatched bases: 7. In DNA, the CDR3 is TGTGCCAGCAGCTTGGGGACAGGATCTTGGGGCTACACCTTC. Protein: CASSLGTGSWGYTF.

The chain uses TRBV10-3 and TRBJ1-3; possibly TRBD1 for D (6 bases). V was clipped by 6 bases and J by 0 bases, with 6 bases between them. This CDR3 has 13 amino acids. In germline, CDR1 is ENHRY, CDR2 SYGVKD. The CDR3 here is CAIRDSSGNTIYF. The CDR3 coding sequence is TGTGCCATCAGGGACAGCTCTGGAAACACCATATATTTT.

Here the CDR3 DNA reads TGTGCCATCAGTGAAGGGGACAGGGATGGCTACACCTTC. The encoded protein is CAISEGDRDGYTF. The chain is built from TRBV10-3 and TRBJ1-2; 9 bases fit TRBD1. CDR1 ENHRY and CDR2 SYGVKD come from the germline V gene. V lost 3 bases and J lost 6; bases outside the gene matches: 2. The CDR3 loop spans 13 amino acids.